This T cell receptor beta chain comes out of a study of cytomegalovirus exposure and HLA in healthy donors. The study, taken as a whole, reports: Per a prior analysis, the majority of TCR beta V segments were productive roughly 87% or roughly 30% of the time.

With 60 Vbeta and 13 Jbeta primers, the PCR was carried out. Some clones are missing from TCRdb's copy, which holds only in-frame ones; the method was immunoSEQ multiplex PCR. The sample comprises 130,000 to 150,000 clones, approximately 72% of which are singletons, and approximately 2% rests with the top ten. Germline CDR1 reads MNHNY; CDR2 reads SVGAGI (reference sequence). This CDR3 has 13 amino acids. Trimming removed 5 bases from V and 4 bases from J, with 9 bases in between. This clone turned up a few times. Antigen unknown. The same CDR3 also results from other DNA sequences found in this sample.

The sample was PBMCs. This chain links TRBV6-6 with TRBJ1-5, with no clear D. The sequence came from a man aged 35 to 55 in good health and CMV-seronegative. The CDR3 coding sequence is TGTGCCAGCAGTCCGACGGAGAATCAGCCCCAGCATTTT. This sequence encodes CASSPTENQPQHF.